This TCR beta chain originates from a study of cytomegalovirus exposure and HLA in healthy donors. With respect to this clone: The target antigen is unknown.

Sequenced by immunoSEQ multiplex PCR; TCRdb stores in-frame clones only, minus some. Found here are around 120,000 clones, approximately 88% of them singletons; the top ten hold around 2%. Study observations and caveats: TCR beta chains numbering 150 to 200 were designated cytomegalovirus-associated. In vitro experiments confirmed that three CMV-associated chains were specific for CMV antigens. Subsequent analysis showed first-cohort TCR clusters tending to co-occur in over a hundred validation repertoires.

CDR3 length: 20 amino acids. Germline CDR1 and CDR2: SNHLY and FYNNEI. V lost 2 bases to trimming and J lost 6 bases; unmatched junction nucleotides: 21. Sequenced sample: PBMCs. The rearrangement uses TRBV2 and TRBJ2-2; TRBD1 agrees at 7 bases. This sequence was found in a man between 18 and 35 years old in good health and CMV-seronegative. CDR3 DNA: TGTGCCAGCAGTGAAATATCTTCAAATATCTGGACAGGACCCGCCGGGGAGCTGTTTTTT. Translated: CASSEISSNIWTGPAGELFF.